This TCR beta chain was captured by sequencing in a study of a mutant IDH1 vaccine in newly diagnosed glioma. Study-wide background: Before enrollment, patients got radiotherapy alone, temozolomide alone, or mostly the combination.

About this clone itself: The antigen is not known.

Assay used: immunoSEQ multiplex PCR; TCRdb lists only in-frame clones, some missing. The sample lists roughly 70,000 clones, around 88% occurring once. Study-wide results and limits: Vaccination induced immune responses in around 93% of patients.

The CDR3 has 14 residues. CDR1 and CDR2 (germline): SGHRS, YFSETQ. Trimming stripped 4 bases from V and 5 bases from J, with 16 bases between. As to time point: baseline, week 1 (first vaccination visit). Described treatment: pre-vaccination baseline after standard-of-care therapy. The sequencing here drew on peripheral blood mononuclear cells (PBMCs), taken from a glioma patient treated with radiotherapy, temozolomide or both. The TCR sequence derives from a woman under 30 with glioma. Some clones in this sample may be carry-over from other donors' samples. The genes are TRBV5-1 and TRBJ2-7; D could derive from TRBD1 or TRBD2 (6 bases each). CDR3 coding DNA: TGCGCCAGCAGCGGTCTCGGGGGCTCGGACGAGCAGTACTTC. As protein: CASSGLGGSDEQYF. The full variable domain, its missing parts supplied by reference TRBV5-1 and TRBJ2-7, is KAGVTQTPRYLIKTRGQQVTLSCSPISGHRSVSWYQQTPGQGLQFLFEYFSETQRNKGNFPGRFSGRQFSNSRSEMNVSTLELGDSALYLCASSGLGGSDEQYFGPGTRLTVT.